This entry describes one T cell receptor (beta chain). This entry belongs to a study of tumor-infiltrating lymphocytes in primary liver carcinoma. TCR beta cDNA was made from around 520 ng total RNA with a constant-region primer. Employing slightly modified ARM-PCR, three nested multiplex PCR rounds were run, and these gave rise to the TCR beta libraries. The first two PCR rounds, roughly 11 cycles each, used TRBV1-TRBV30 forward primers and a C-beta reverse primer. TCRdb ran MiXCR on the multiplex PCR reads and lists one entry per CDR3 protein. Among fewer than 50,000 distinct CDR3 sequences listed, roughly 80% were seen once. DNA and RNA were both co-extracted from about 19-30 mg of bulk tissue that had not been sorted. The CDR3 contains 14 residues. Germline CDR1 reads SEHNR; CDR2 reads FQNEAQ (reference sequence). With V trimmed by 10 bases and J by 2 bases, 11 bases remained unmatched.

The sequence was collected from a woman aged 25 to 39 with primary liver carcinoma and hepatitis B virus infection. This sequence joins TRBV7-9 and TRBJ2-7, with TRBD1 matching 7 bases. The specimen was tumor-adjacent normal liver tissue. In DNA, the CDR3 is TGTGCCATCCCTCCTGGACAGGAGGCCTACGAGCAGTACTTC. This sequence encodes CAIPPGQEAYEQYF.